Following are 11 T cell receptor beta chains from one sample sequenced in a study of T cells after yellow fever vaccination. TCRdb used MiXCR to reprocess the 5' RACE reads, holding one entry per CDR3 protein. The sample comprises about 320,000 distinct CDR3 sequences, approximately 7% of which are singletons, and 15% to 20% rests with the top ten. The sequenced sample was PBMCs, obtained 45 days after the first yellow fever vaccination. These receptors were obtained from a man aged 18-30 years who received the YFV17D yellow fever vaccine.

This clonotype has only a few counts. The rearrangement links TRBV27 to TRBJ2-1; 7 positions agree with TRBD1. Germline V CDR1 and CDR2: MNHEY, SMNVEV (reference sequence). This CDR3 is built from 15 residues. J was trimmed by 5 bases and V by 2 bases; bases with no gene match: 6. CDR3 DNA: TGTGCCAGCAGTTTAAATTGGGACAGAAACAATGAGCAGTTCTTC. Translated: CASSLNWDRNNEQFF.

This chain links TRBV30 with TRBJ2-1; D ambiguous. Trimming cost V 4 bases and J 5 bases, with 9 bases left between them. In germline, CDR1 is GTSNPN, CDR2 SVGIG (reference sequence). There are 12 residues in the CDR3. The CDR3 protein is CAWKGLDNEQFF. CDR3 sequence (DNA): TGTGCCTGGAAGGGTCTAGACAATGAGCAGTTCTTC.

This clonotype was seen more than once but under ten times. The CDR3 sequence is CSARSPIQETQYF. In DNA form, the CDR3 reads TGCAGTGCTAGAAGCCCGATCCAAGAGACCCAGTACTTC. The gene calls are TRBV20-1 and TRBJ2-5; the D is unclear. CDR3 length: 13 residues. Trimming stripped 2 bases from V and 1 base from J, with 8 bases between. CDR1 and CDR2 (germline): DFQATT, SNEGSKA (reference sequence).

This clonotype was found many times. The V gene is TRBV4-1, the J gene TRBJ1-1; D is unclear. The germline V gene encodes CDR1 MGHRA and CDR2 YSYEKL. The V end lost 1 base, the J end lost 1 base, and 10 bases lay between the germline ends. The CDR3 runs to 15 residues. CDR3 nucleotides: TGCGCCAGCAGCCAAGGTCCCAGTTCGAACACTGAAGCTTTCTTT. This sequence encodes CASSQGPSSNTEAFF.

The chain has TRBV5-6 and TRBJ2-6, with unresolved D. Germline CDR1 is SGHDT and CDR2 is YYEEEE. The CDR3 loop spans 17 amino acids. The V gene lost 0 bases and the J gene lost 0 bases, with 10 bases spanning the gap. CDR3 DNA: TGTGCCAGCAGCTTGGTGCCAGGCGTCTCTGGGGCCAACGTCCTGACTTTC. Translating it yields CASSLVPGVSGANVLTF.

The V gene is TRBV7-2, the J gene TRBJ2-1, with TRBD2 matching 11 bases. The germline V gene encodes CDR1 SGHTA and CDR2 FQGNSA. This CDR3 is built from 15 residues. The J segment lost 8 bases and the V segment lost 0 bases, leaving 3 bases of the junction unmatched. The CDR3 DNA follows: TGTGCCAGCAGCTTAGCTAGCGGGGGGGCCCATGAGCAGTTCTTC. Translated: CASSLASGGAHEQFF.

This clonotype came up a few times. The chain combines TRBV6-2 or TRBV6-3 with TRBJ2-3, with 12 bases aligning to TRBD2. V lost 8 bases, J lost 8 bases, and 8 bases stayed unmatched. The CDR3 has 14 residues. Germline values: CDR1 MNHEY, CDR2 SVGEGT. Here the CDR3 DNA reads TGTGCCAGCTCACTAGCGGGGGGCCCAATTACGCAGTATTTT. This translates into CASSLAGGPITQYF.

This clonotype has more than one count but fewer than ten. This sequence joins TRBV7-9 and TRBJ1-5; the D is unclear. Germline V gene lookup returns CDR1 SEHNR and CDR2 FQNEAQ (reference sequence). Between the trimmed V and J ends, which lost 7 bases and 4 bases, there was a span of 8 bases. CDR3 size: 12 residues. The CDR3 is CASTNTNQPQHF. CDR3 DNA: TGTGCCAGCACGAACACGAATCAGCCCCAGCATTTT.

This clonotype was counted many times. This CDR3 is CSARKGAGNTEAFF. In nucleotides, the CDR3 is TGCAGTGCTAGAAAAGGGGCGGGAAACACTGAAGCTTTCTTT. The V call is TRBV20-1, the J call TRBJ1-1; a weak D match, TRBD1 (5 bases). Germline lookup yields CDR1 DFQATT and CDR2 SNEGSKA (reference sequence). CDR3 size: 14 residues. Trimming left V 2 bases short and J 2 bases short, with 12 bases between.

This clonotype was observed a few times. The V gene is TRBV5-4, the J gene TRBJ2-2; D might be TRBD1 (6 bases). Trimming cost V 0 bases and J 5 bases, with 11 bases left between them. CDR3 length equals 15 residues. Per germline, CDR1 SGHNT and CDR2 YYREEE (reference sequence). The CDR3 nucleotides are TGTGCCAGCAGCTTGGCAGGGGCCTTGACCGGGGAGCTGTTTTTT. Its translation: CASSLAGALTGELFF.

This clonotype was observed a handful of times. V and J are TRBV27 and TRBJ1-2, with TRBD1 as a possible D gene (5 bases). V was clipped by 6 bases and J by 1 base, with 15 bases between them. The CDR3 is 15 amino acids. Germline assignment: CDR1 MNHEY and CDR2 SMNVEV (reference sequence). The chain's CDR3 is CASSPAGFGNYGYTF. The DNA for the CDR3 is TGTGCCAGCAGCCCCGCAGGGTTTGGTAACTATGGCTACACCTTC.